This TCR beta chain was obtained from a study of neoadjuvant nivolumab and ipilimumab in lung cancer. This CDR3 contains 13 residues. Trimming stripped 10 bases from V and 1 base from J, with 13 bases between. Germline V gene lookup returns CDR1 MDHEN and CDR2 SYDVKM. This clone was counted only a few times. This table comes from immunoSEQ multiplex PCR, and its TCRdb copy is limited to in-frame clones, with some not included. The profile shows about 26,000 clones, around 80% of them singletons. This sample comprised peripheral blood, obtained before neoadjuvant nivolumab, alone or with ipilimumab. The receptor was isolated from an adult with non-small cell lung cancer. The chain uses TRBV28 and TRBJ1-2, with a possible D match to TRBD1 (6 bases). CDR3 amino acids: CAIRDRSNYGYTF. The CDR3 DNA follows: TGTGCCATTCGAGACAGGAGTAACTATGGCTACACCTTC.